The rows below give T cell receptor beta chains drawn from one sample of a study of blood T cells in healthy people across ages. TCRdb recomputed calls from the 5' RACE reads with MiXCR, one row per CDR3 protein. The data contain around 1,500,000 distinct CDR3 sequences, 25% to 30% of them seen just once; the ten biggest clones take up around 7.7%. The sequencing input was blood. All receptors come from a woman aged 25 to 39 in good health. Each CDR3 is given with its conserved first and last residue. A D gene is named only where the DNA matches it firmly. Rows give clone size only sometimes, using once, few, many, or a class for an expanded clone.

TRBV29-1	TRBJ2-3	NA	NA	CGGATRDTDTQYF	TGCGGCGGGGCGACTAGAGACACAGATACGCAGTATTTT
TRBV11-2	TRBJ2-7	few	TRBD2	CASSRGISSTSGGPYEQYF	TGTGCCAGCAGCCGAGGGATATCAAGCACTAGCGGGGGGCCCTACGAGCAGTACTTC
TRBV7-2	TRBJ2-1	few	NA	CASSLIPASSYNEQFF	TGTGCCAGCAGCTTAATTCCCGCCAGCTCCTACAATGAGCAGTTCTTC
TRBV7-2	TRBJ1-2	many	TRBD1	CASSLEGASYGYTF	TGTGCCAGCAGCTTGGAGGGGGCCTCCTATGGCTACACCTTC
TRBV12-3/TRBV12-4	TRBJ2-1	NA	NA	CASTPVTVNEQFF	TGTGCCAGCACCCCAGTAACGGTCAATGAGCAGTTCTTC
TRBV18	TRBJ2-3	NA	NA	CASSPPVKGRHSDTQYF	TGTGCCAGCTCACCACCAGTCAAGGGGAGGCATTCAGATACGCAGTATTTT
TRBV20-1	TRBJ2-5	NA	TRBD2	CSARGETSGGIETQYF	TGCAGTGCTAGAGGGGAGACTAGCGGGGGAATCGAGACCCAGTACTTC
TRBV4-3	TRBJ1-2	few	NA	CASRGTGGRDGYTF	TGCGCCAGCAGGGGTACCGGGGGGCGCGATGGCTACACCTTC
TRBV29-1	TRBJ2-7	many	TRBD1	CSVVTGEFYEQYF	TGCAGCGTTGTGACAGGGGAATTCTACGAGCAGTACTTC
TRBV15	TRBJ2-5	NA	NA	CATSRDRRTVIQETQYF	TGTGCCACCAGCAGAGATAGGAGAACGGTGATCCAAGAGACCCAGTACTTC
TRBV28	TRBJ2-7	few	TRBD2	CASRWTSGAMEQYF	TGTGCCAGCAGGTGGACTAGCGGGGCGATGGAGCAGTACTTC
TRBV5-1	TRBJ2-1	NA	TRBD1	CASSLQPGGSSYNEQFF	TGCGCCAGCAGCTTACAGCCAGGGGGTAGCTCCTACAATGAGCAGTTCTTC
TRBV2	TRBJ2-2	few	TRBD2	CASRASGYTGELFF	TGTGCCAGCAGGGCTAGCGGTTACACCGGGGAGCTGTTTTTT